These 28 T cell receptor beta chains share one sample of origin, sequenced in a study of metastatic and nonmetastatic thyroid tumors (TCRdb year 2020). None of the patients had been given any treatment before thyroid surgery. The method was PCR. The listed sequencing device is Illumina HiSeq 4000. TCRdb cleaned the public reads at Q25 with fastp, built clones with MiXCR and kept in-frame beta chains. This sample lists some 25,000 clones; more than 13% were detected once. The ten biggest clones cover 2.5% to 3.5% of the sample. Sequencing was done on a sample of blood. The receptors stem from a female donor with papillary thyroid cancer or a benign thyroid nodule (not recorded which). Some clones in this sample may be carry-over from other donors' samples.

Ten or more counts support this clone. The chain links TRBV13 to TRBJ2-5, with 8 bases fitting TRBD1. The CDR3 contains 20 residues. The germline gives CDR1 PRHDT, CDR2 FYEKMQ (reference sequence). V lost 5 bases, J lost 4 bases, and 24 bases stayed unmatched. CDR3 region: CASSRTRLKRTGSERETQYF. DNA for the CDR3: TGTGCCAGCAGCCGAACGCGGCTGAAAAGGACAGGGAGTGAGCGAGAGACCCAGTACTTC.

This clone occurred many times. A much larger clone is a single base away; this may be a read error. Other DNA variants within this sample encode the same CDR3. The V and J genes are TRBV2 and TRBJ1-5; TRBD1 matches at 11 bases. Germline-derived CDR1 and CDR2 are SNHLY and FYNNEI. The CDR3 is made up of 14 amino acids. The CDR3 DNA reads as TGTGCCAGCACCGCGGACAGGGGGCGTCAGCCCCAGCGTTTT. This encodes CASTADRGRQPQRF.

This clone was seen only a few times. A junction end diverges from the germline sequence, so it may reflect a read error. This chain uses TRBV12-3 or TRBV12-4 with TRBJ1-3; no clear D. This CDR3 is built from 13 residues. DNA for the CDR3: TGTGCCAACAGTCGGGGTCTGGGAAACAACATATATTTT. Protein sequence: CANSRGLGNNIYF.

In its sample, this clone ranks as medium-sized (0.01 to 0.1%). The chain carries TRBV4-2 and TRBJ2-5, with TRBD2 matching 9 bases. Germline V gene sequence: CDR1 LGHNA, CDR2 YNFKEQ. The trim removed 5 bases at V and 2 bases at J, leaving 12 bases unmatched. This CDR3 has 17 amino acids. The CDR3 loop is CASSWGLAGAAQETQYF. CDR3 coding DNA: TGTGCCAGCAGCTGGGGTTTAGCGGGGGCTGCACAAGAGACCCAGTACTTC.

This clone is medium-sized in the sample. The V gene is TRBV6-1, the J gene TRBJ2-1; tentatively, D is TRBD1 (6 bases). CDR1 and CDR2 from the germline V gene are MNHNS and SASEGT. The CDR3 has 15 residues. Deletions cut 10 bases from V and 0 bases from J, with 16 bases between. The CDR3 DNA is TGTGCCACCTGTTCGACAGGAAGCTCCTACAATGAGCAGTTCTTC. Amino acids: CATCSTGSSYNEQFF.

The table lists this clone with many counts. The chain carries TRBV2 and TRBJ2-7, with 7 nucleotides matching TRBD2. CDR3 length: 14 residues. J gave up 0 bases and V 6 bases, and 5 bases lay outside the gene matches. Germline V CDR1 and CDR2: SNHLY, FYNNEI. This chain's CDR3 is CASSDGGSSYEQYF. The DNA for the CDR3 is TGTGCCAGCAGCGACGGCGGGAGCTCCTACGAGCAGTACTTC.

This clone occurred many times. The rearrangement joins TRBV5-1 to TRBJ2-4, with D possibly TRBD2 on 6 matching bases. V was cut by 0 bases and J by 7 bases, with 11 bases left in between. The CDR3 extends over 14 amino acids. Per germline, CDR1 SGHRS and CDR2 YFSETQ. In DNA, the CDR3 is TGCGCCAGCAGCTTGGGGTCTAGCGAGAACATTCAGTACTTC. Translated, it gives CASSLGSSENIQYF.

This clone was counted many times. The chain is built from TRBV10-3 and TRBJ2-3; TRBD2 agrees at 9 bases. Germline CDR1 and CDR2: ENHRY and SYGVKD. The CDR3 is 16 amino acids. The junction had 5 bases not matched to a gene; V was cut back by 2 bases and J by 2 bases. CDR3 coding DNA: TGTGCCATCAGTGAGGTATCTAGCGGGGACACAGATACGCAGTATTTT. Residues: CAISEVSSGDTDTQYF.

This clone occurred a few times. The chain recombines TRBV27 with TRBJ2-2; a possible D gene is TRBD1 (6 bases). CDR3 size: 18 residues. In germline, CDR1 is MNHEY, CDR2 SMNVEV (reference sequence). Trimming pared 6 bases from V and 0 bases from J, leaving 20 bases between. The CDR3 DNA follows: TGTGCCAGCAGGACCGACAGGTGGTGCCCCCCGAACACCGGGGAGCTGTTTTTT. It codes for CASRTDRWCPPNTGELFF.

The CDR3 nucleotides read TGTGCCAGCAGTGAGGTCTTAGCGTTCTCTGGAAACACCATATATTTT. The encoded protein is CASSEVLAFSGNTIYF. The V gene is TRBV6-1, the J gene TRBJ1-3; D call uncertain. This CDR3 is built from 16 residues. With 3 bases removed from V and 0 bases from J, the gap between germline ends came to 12 bases. The germline gives CDR1 MNHNS, CDR2 SASEGT.

This clone was counted many times. The CDR3 region has the DNA TGTGCCAGCAGCCCGTTCACAGGGGGCAACACTGAAGCTTTCTTT. It is translated as CASSPFTGGNTEAFF. The chain uses TRBV7-9 and TRBJ1-1; 9 nucleotides match TRBD1. Germline trimming cut 5 bases from V and 2 bases from J; bases unmatched to any gene: 6. The CDR3 consists of 15 residues. Germline CDR1 reads SEHNR; CDR2 reads FQNEAQ (reference sequence).

In its sample, this clone was seen many times. The chain couples TRBV14 to TRBJ2-7, with D maybe TRBD1 (6 bases). The V end was cut by 4 bases, the J end by 2 bases, with 12 bases between. The length of the CDR3 is 14 residues. Germline V gene data show CDR1 as SGHDN and CDR2 as FVKESK. The CDR3 sequence: CASSPSTGTYEQYF. The CDR3 region has the DNA TGTGCCAGCAGCCCGTCGACAGGTACCTACGAGCAGTACTTC.

This clone was observed many times. The genes are TRBV12-5 and TRBJ2-5; D might be TRBD1 or TRBD2, each matching 5 bases. Germline V gene data show CDR1 as LGHNT and CDR2 as FRNRAP. The CDR3 is 16 amino acids. V lost 1 base and J lost 2, with 14 bases in between. In DNA form, the CDR3 reads TGTGCTAGTGGTTTGGGCGAGGGGCGGGCGCAAGAGACCCAGTACTTC. It encodes CASGLGEGRAQETQYF.

This clone has at least ten counts. This sequence joins TRBV9 and TRBJ2-5, with 11 bases matching TRBD2. CDR1 SGDLS and CDR2 YYNGEE come from the germline V gene. The CDR3 consists of 15 residues. V shed 3 bases, J shed 0 bases, and the junction held 1 base outside the gene matches. The chain's CDR3 is CASSGLAGNQETQYF. The CDR3 DNA reads as TGTGCCAGCAGCGGACTAGCGGGAAACCAAGAGACCCAGTACTTC.

This clone was seen only a few times. This chain connects TRBV28 to TRBJ1-5, with D perhaps TRBD1 (5 bases). Germline CDR1 reads MDHEN; CDR2 reads SYDVKM. The CDR3 is made up of 15 amino acids. Trimming left V 6 bases short and J 1 base short, with 13 bases between. The CDR3 nucleotides read TGTGCCAGCAGACAACCCGGGGGGAGCAATCAGCCCCAGCATTTT. Its translation is CASRQPGGSNQPQHF.

V usage is TRBV30 and J usage is TRBJ2-1; TRBD2 aligns across 12 bases. Germline CDR1 and CDR2: GTSNPN and SVGIG (reference sequence). This CDR3 has 15 residues. The ends lost 7 bases at V and 9 bases at J; junction bases unmatched: 13. The CDR3 here is CAYQALAGGPGEQFF. The CDR3 nucleotides are TGTGCCTACCAGGCCCTAGCGGGAGGGCCTGGTGAGCAGTTCTTC.

This rearrangement joins TRBV10-3 to TRBJ1-2; 9 nucleotides align to TRBD1. The length of the CDR3 is 14 residues. Germline-derived CDR1 and CDR2 are ENHRY and SYGVKD. V lost 10 bases and J lost 6; bases outside the gene matches: 12. CDR3 sequence: CATRDYRGRDGYTF. The CDR3 nucleotides are TGTGCCACCCGGGATTACAGGGGGCGAGATGGCTACACCTTC.

This clone was seen a few times. This clone may be a read error of a much larger clone one base away. The chain uses TRBV7-9 and TRBJ2-7; D is possibly TRBD2 (5 bases). In germline, CDR1 is SEHNR, CDR2 FQNEAQ (reference sequence). The length of the CDR3 is 12 residues. As DNA, the CDR3 is TGTGCCAGCATCTTAGGAGGTGGAGAGCAGTACTTC. This codes for CASILGGGEQYF.

This chain links TRBV2 with TRBJ1-6; D is perhaps TRBD1 (5 bases). The CDR3 is 14 amino acids. CDR1 and CDR2 (germline): SNHLY, FYNNEI. With 10 bases removed from V and 8 bases from J, the gap between germline ends came to 18 bases. CDR3 region: CAIIARTRDSPLHF. For the CDR3, the DNA is TGTGCCATCATCGCCCGGACAAGGGATTCACCCCTCCACTTT.

This clone was detected many times. The rearrangement joins TRBV28 to TRBJ1-4, with D possibly matching TRBD1 (5 bases). The CDR3 totals 13 residues. Looked up from germline, CDR1 is MDHEN and CDR2 is SYDVKM. Trimming took off 6 bases at V and 6 bases at J, with 11 bases between the two ends. The CDR3 DNA is TGTGCCAGCAGGGGGAGGGGTTATGAAAAACTGTTTTTT. Translating gives CASRGRGYEKLFF.

The chain carries TRBV7-8 and TRBJ2-7; 7 bases map to TRBD1. CDR1 and CDR2 from the germline V gene are SGHVS and FQNEAQ. V shed 6 bases, J shed 0 bases, and the junction held 17 bases outside the gene matches. This CDR3 comprises 18 residues. The CDR3 is CASSFRPGQDAVSYEQYF. The CDR3 region has the DNA TGTGCCAGCAGTTTCCGGCCTGGACAGGACGCTGTCTCCTACGAGCAGTACTTC.

This clone was detected a few times. The V and J genes are TRBV10-3 and TRBJ1-3; 10 bases match TRBD1. The V gene end was trimmed by 6 bases and the J gene end by 4 bases; junction bases not matched to a gene: 0. The CDR3 sequence is 13 residues long. CDR1 ENHRY and CDR2 SYGVKD come from the germline V gene. The CDR3 DNA sequence: TGTGCCATCAGGACAGGGGGCGGAAACACCATATATTTT. Translating gives CAIRTGGGNTIYF.

V usage is TRBV18 and J usage is TRBJ1-2; D is ambiguous. CDR1 and CDR2 (germline): KGHSH, LQKENI. This CDR3 is 14 amino acids long. V lost 3 bases and J lost 7, with 15 bases in between. CDR3 residues: CASSPEREATGYTF. CDR3 bases: TGTGCCAGCTCACCGGAAAGGGAGGCTACTGGCTACACCTTC.

V and J are TRBV4-1 and TRBJ1-5, with D perhaps matching TRBD1 (5 bases). Germline loops: CDR1 MGHRA, CDR2 YSYEKL. This CDR3 is 15 amino acids long. Trimming stripped 0 bases from V and 3 bases from J, with 9 bases between. DNA of the CDR3: TGCGCCAGCAGCCAAGATCAGGGTAACAATCAGCCCCAGCATTTT. Its protein product is CASSQDQGNNQPQHF.

This clone appeared many times. This may arise from a read error, as a much more abundant clone is one base away. The chain uses TRBV9 and TRBJ2-1; 9 positions agree with TRBD2. Losses at the gene ends were 4 bases for V and 7 bases for J; bases not matched to a gene: 12. Germline assignment: CDR1 SGDLS and CDR2 YYNGEE. The CDR3 loop spans 16 amino acids. The CDR3 DNA follows: TGTGCCAGCAGCATAGAATTTAGCGGGAGTACGAATGAGCAGTTCTTC. Protein: CASSIEFSGSTNEQFF.

Comment on this clone: Germline is not matched at one junction end, which may reflect a read error. This rearrangement joins TRBV20-1 to TRBJ2-5, with D perhaps matching TRBD2 (6 bases). The J call may be wrong; the DNA end is better matched by TRBJ2-1. Germline assignment: CDR1 DFQATT and CDR2 SNEGSKA (reference sequence). This CDR3 spans 15 amino acids. The CDR3 coding sequence is TGCAGTCCTAGGGACGGGCTGCTACGGGGGACTCAGCAGTTCTTC. Its protein is CSPRDGLLRGTQQFF.

Ten or more counts support this clone. V gene TRBV6-1 combines with J gene TRBJ2-3; 9 nucleotides line up with TRBD2. Losses at the gene ends were 2 bases for V and 2 bases for J; bases not matched to a gene: 5. Germline loops: CDR1 MNHNS, CDR2 SASEGT. The CDR3 is 16 residues long. The CDR3 sequence: CASSERPSGTTDTQYF. Here the CDR3 DNA reads TGTGCCAGCAGTGAACGGCCTAGCGGGACCACAGATACGCAGTATTTT.

Many counts were recorded for this clone. Possible read error: a much larger clone is one base away. The chain joins TRBV27 to TRBJ2-4; D is ambiguous. Trimming shortened V by 2 bases and J by 0 bases, and 14 bases separated the two germline ends. Germline CDR1 reads MNHEY; CDR2 reads SMNVEV (reference sequence). CDR3 length: 17 residues. CDR3 DNA sequence: TGTGCCAGCAGTTTAGGGCTCGGAACATTAGCCAAAAACATTCAGTACTTC. This translates into CASSLGLGTLAKNIQYF.